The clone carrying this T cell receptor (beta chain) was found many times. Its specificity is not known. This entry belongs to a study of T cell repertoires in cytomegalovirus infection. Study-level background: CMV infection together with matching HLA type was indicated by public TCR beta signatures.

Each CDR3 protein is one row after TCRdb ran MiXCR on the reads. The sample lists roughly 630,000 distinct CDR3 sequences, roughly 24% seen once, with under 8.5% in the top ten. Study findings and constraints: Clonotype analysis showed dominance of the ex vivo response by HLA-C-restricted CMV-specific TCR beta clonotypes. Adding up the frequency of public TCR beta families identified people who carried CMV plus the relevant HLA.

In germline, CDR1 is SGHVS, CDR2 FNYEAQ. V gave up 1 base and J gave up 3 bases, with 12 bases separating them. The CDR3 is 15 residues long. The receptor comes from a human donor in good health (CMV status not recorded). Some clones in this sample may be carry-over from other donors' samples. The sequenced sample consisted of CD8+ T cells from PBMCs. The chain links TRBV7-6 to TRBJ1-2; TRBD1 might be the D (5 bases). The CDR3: CASSLGGGGDYGYTF. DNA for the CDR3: TGTGCCAGCAGCTTAGGAGGAGGAGGGGACTATGGCTACACCTTC.